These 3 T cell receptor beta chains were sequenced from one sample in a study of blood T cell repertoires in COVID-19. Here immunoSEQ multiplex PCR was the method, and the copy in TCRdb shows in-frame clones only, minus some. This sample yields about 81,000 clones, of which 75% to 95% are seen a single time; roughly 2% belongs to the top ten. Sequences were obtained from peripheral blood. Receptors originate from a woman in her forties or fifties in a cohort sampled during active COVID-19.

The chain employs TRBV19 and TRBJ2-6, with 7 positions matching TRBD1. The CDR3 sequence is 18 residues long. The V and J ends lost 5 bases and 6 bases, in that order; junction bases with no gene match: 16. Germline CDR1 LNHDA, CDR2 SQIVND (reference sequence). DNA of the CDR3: TGTGCCAGTAGTGCTCCCTGGACAGGCATGGTAATGGCCAACGTCCTGACTTTC. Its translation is CASSAPWTGMVMANVLTF.

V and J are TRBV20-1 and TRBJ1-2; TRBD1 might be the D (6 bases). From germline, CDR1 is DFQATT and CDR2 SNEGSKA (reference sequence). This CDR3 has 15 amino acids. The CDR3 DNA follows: TGCCATGCTAGTAGGGGGGGGTCCTTCGGATATGGCTACACCTTC. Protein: CHASRGGSFGYGYTF.

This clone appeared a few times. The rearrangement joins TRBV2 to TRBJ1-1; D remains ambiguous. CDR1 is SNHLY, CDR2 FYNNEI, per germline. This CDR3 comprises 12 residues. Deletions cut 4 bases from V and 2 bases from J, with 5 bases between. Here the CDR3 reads CASSVRNTEAFF. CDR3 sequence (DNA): TGTGCCAGCAGTGTCCGTAACACTGAAGCTTTCTTT.